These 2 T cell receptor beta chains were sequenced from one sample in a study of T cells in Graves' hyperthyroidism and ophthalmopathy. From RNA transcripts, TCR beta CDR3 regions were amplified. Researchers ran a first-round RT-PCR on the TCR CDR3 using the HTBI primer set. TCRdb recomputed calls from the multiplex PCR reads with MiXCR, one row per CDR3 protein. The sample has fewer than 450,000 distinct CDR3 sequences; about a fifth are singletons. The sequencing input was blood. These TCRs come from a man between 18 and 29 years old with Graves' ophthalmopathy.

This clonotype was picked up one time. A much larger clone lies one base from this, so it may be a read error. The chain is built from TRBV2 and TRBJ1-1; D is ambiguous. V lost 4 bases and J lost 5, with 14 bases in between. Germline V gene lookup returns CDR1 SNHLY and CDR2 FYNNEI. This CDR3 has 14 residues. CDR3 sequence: CASSGAAPLTEAFF. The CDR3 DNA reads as TGTGCCAGCAGTGGAGCGGCGCCACTAACTGAAGCTTTCTTT.

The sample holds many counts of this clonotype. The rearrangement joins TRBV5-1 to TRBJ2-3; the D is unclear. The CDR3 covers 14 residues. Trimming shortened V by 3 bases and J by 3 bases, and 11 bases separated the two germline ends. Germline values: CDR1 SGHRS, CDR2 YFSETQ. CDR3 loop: CASSSDHFTDTQYF. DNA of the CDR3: TGCGCCAGCAGCTCGGATCACTTTACAGATACGCAGTATTTT.